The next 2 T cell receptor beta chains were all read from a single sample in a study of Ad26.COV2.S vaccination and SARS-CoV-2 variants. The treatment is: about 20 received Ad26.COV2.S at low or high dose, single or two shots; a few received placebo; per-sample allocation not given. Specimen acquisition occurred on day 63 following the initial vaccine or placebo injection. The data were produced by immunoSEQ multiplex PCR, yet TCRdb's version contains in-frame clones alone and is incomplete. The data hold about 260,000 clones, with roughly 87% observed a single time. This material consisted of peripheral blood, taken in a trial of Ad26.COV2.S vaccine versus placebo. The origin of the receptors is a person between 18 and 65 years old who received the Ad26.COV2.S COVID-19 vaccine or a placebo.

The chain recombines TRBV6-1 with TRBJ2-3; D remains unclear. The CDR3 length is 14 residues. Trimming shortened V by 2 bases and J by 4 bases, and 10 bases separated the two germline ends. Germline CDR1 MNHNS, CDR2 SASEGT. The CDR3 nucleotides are TGTGCCAGCAGTGAACGAGGTCGCTCAGATACGCAGTATTTT. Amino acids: CASSERGRSDTQYF.

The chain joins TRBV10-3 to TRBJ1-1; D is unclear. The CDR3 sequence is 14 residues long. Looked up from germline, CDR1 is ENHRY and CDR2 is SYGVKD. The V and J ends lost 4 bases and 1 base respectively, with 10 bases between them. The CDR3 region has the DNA TGTGCCATCAGTGGGCAGTGGACGAACACTGAAGCTTTCTTT. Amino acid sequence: CAISGQWTNTEAFF.